This note documents a single TCR beta chain sequence. These data are taken from a study of beta chain features in type 1 diabetes. What was sequenced were expressed TCRB transcripts, since all of the isolated RNA had been reverse transcribed. This table comes from immunoSEQ multiplex PCR, and its TCRdb copy is limited to in-frame clones, with some not included. Of about 290,000 clones listed, about 8.5% were seen once; the top ten hold more than 0.8%. The receptor's source is a woman aged 18-30 years in good health. The sequencing input was central memory CD4+ T cells from blood.

The CDR3 sequence: CASNPGGGDIQYF. CDR3 DNA: TGTGCCAGCAACCCCGGAGGAGGAGACATTCAGTACTTC. The rearrangement joins TRBV27 to TRBJ2-4; a possible D gene is TRBD2 (5 bases). From germline, CDR1 is MNHEY and CDR2 SMNVEV (reference sequence). The CDR3 totals 13 residues. The ends were cut back, 7 bases at V and 8 bases at J, with 15 bases in the middle.